The entry below describes one T cell receptor beta chain. Its antigen remains unidentified. The data stem from a study of T cell responses to AZD1222 COVID-19 vaccine. Per germline, CDR1 MNHEY and CDR2 SVGAGI. The CDR3 consists of 12 residues. Sequenced by immunoSEQ multiplex PCR; TCRdb stores in-frame clones only, minus some. This table has 140,000 or so clones, approximately 90% appearing once. Findings of the study overall: Regions left unmutated in variants are reportedly the target of nearly half of spike-specific TCRs. Spike-spanning, vaccine-associated CD4 TCRs were dominant at 160-218 and 743-854.

Source: peripheral blood, taken 28 days after the second AZD1222 dose. The chain joins TRBV6-5 to TRBJ1-3; D not resolved. The clonotype originates from an adult who received the AZD1222 COVID-19 vaccine. The CDR3 nucleotides read TGTGCGACCCATAAAGGGGGAAACACCATATATTTT. Its translation is CATHKGGNTIYF.